The 12 T cell receptor beta chains below all came from one sample that was sequenced in a study of shared clonotypes between healthy human individuals. Assay: immunoSEQ multiplex PCR; the TCRdb copy retains only in-frame clones and omits some. The sample carries 1,500,000 or so clones, approximately 98.5% recorded once. Sequenced: naive CD4+ T cells sorted from blood. Subset denoted: CD45RA+ positively selected. These receptors were taken from a man aged 25-45 years in good health.

This chain uses TRBV5-4 with TRBJ2-2; D gene unclear. Trimming took 5 bases from V and 3 from J, leaving 5 bases between them. CDR1 is SGHNT, CDR2 YYREEE, per germline (reference sequence). There are 12 residues in the CDR3. CDR3 in DNA: TGTGCCAGCAGACGGGACACCGGGGAGCTGTTTTTT. Encoded protein: CASRRDTGELFF.

The gene calls are TRBV28 and TRBJ1-5; 7 nucleotides line up with TRBD1. The CDR3 is 15 residues long. Germline loops: CDR1 MDHEN, CDR2 SYDVKM. The V gene end was trimmed by 2 bases and the J gene end by 5 bases; junction bases not matched to a gene: 6. This CDR3 is CASSLRDRTDQPQHF. The CDR3 nucleotides read TGTGCCAGCAGTTTAAGGGACAGAACGGATCAGCCCCAGCATTTT. Filled out from reference TRBV28 and TRBJ1-5, the complete variable domain reads DVKVTQSSRYLVKRTGEKVFLECVQDMDHENMFWYRQDPGLGLRLIYFSYDVKMKEKGDIPEGYSVSREKKERFSLILESASTNQTSMYLCASSLRDRTDQPQHFGDGTRLSIL.

V gene TRBV28 combines with J gene TRBJ1-4, with 7 bases matching TRBD1. The CDR3 covers 14 residues. V was pared by 5 bases and J by 6 bases, with 6 bases of the junction left unmatched. Germline V lookup: CDR1 MDHEN, CDR2 SYDVKM. The CDR3 sequence is CASSQGQSYEKLFF. CDR3 DNA: TGTGCCAGCAGTCAGGGACAGAGTTATGAAAAACTGTTTTTT. Variable domain in full (rest from reference TRBV28 and TRBJ1-4): DVKVTQSSRYLVKRTGEKVFLECVQDMDHENMFWYRQDPGLGLRLIYFSYDVKMKEKGDIPEGYSVSREKKERFSLILESASTNQTSMYLCASSQGQSYEKLFFGSGTQLSVL.

The rearrangement uses TRBV6-5 and TRBJ2-1; the D gene is possibly TRBD2 (7 bases). The germline V gene encodes CDR1 MNHEY and CDR2 SVGAGI. The CDR3 is 12 residues long. V shed 6 bases and J shed 14 bases, with 17 bases lying between them. CDR3 in DNA: TGTGCCAGCAGCCCGAGGGGGGGAGCCAAGTTCTTC. This translates into CASSPRGGAKFF.

Concerning this clone: The same CDR3 also results from other DNA sequences found in this sample. The chain joins TRBV21-1 to TRBJ2-5; TRBD1 reflects the table's D call only, with no check against the DNA. TRBV21-1 constitutes a pseudogene. The CDR3 length is 15 residues. CDR3 region: CASGGDRGYGETQYF. The CDR3 DNA reads as TGTGCCAGCGGGGGGGACAGGGGGTACGGGGAGACCCAGTACTTC.

This sequence joins TRBV5-1 and TRBJ2-2, with TRBD1 matching 7 bases. This CDR3 has 15 amino acids. J gave up 0 bases and V 2 bases, and 1 base lay outside the gene matches. Per germline, CDR1 SGHRS and CDR2 YFSETQ. CDR3 nucleotide sequence: TGCGCCAGCAGCTTCCAGGGGGCGAACACCGGGGAGCTGTTTTTT. Its protein product is CASSFQGANTGELFF.

The chain has TRBV12-5 and TRBJ2-7; 8 bases are shared with TRBD1. The V segment lost 4 bases and the J segment 4 bases; nucleotides outside the gene matches: 9. The CDR3 sequence is 15 residues long. The germline V gene encodes CDR1 LGHNT and CDR2 FRNRAP. The CDR3 sequence is CASGCKDRVTYEQYF. For the CDR3, the DNA is TGTGCTAGTGGTTGTAAGGACAGGGTGACGTACGAGCAGTACTTC.

Notes on this clone: This sample includes further DNA sequences coding for the same CDR3. The genes are TRBV5-1 and TRBJ2-1; TRBD2 might be the D (5 bases). The CDR3 extends over 15 amino acids. Germline CDR1 SGHRS, CDR2 YFSETQ. Trimming took off 0 bases at V and 1 base at J, with 8 bases between the two ends. The CDR3 region is CASSLAADSYNEQFF. The DNA for the CDR3 is TGCGCCAGCAGCTTGGCAGCGGATTCCTACAATGAGCAGTTCTTC.

The rearrangement links TRBV2 to TRBJ1-2; no clear D gene. The CDR3 sequence is 13 residues long. Germline loops: CDR1 SNHLY, CDR2 FYNNEI. V was cut by 2 bases and J by 0 bases, with 4 bases left in between. CDR3 sequence reads: CASSETANYGYTF. Written as DNA, the CDR3 is TGTGCCAGCAGTGAAACGGCTAACTATGGCTACACCTTC.

The chain carries TRBV4-1 and TRBJ2-5, with D possibly being TRBD2 (6 bases). CDR1 and CDR2 (germline): MGHRA, YSYEKL. The CDR3 spans 14 residues. Between the trimmed V and J ends, which lost 5 bases and 5 bases, there was a span of 15 bases. For the CDR3, the DNA is TGCGCCAGCAGCTTCCTAGCGTTGGTTGAGACCCAGTACTTC. Amino acid sequence: CASSFLALVETQYF.

The rearrangement joins TRBV7-6 to TRBJ2-7; the match to TRBD1 covers 8 bases. The length of the CDR3 is 17 residues. Losses at the gene ends were 8 bases for V and 2 bases for J; bases not matched to a gene: 17. Germline lookup yields CDR1 SGHVS and CDR2 FNYEAQ. CDR3 DNA sequence: TGTGCCAGCGACCGGGACAGGTACTCCTGGTGGCCCTACGAGCAGTACTTC. Its translation: CASDRDRYSWWPYEQYF. Using reference TRBV7-6 and TRBJ2-7 for the parts outside the CDR3, the full variable domain is GAGVSQSPRYKVTKRGQDVALRCDPISGHVSLYWYRQALGQGPEFLTYFNYEAQQDKSGLPNDRFSAERPEGSISTLTIQRTEQRDSAMYRCASDRDRYSWWPYEQYFGPGTRLTVT.

The genes are TRBV11-1 and TRBJ2-7; D unclear. Between the trimmed V and J ends, which lost 5 bases and 3 bases, there was a span of 11 bases. This CDR3 has 13 residues. The germline CDR1 and CDR2 sequences are SGHAT and FQDESV (reference sequence). CDR3 region: CASSRGEDYEQYF. DNA for the CDR3: TGTGCCAGCAGCCGAGGAGAAGACTACGAGCAGTACTTC.